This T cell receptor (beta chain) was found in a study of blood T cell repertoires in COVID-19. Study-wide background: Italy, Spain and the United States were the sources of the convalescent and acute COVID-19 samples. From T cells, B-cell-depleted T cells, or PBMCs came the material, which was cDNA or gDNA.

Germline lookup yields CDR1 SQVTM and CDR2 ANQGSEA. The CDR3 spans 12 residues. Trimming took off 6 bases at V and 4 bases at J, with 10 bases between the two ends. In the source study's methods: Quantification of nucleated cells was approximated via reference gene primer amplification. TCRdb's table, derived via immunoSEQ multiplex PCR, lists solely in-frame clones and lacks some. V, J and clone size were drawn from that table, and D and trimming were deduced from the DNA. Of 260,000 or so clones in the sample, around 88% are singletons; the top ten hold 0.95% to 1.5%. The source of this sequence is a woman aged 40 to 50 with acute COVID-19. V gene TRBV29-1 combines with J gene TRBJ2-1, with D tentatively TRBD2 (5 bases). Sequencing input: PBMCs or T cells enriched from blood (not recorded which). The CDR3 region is CSVGRDYNEQFF. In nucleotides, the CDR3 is TGCAGCGTCGGACGGGATTACAATGAGCAGTTCTTC.